This T cell receptor (beta chain) is drawn from a study of T-cell memory formation after mild COVID-19. Study-level results: Contracting CD4+ clones lay largely in CM and EM, with CD8+ ones residing in EMRA. Some responding clones appeared in pre-infection memory, suggesting cross-reactive memory joined. Second-wave clones peaking on day 37 lacked confirmed SARS-CoV-2 specificity. CD4/CD8 balance characterized clones contracting day 15 to 85, and CD4+ skew characterized later expanders.

As for this clonotype: Its target is not known.

The CDR3 spans 17 residues. Germline V lookup: CDR1 MNHEY, CDR2 SVGAGI. With 5 bases clipped from V and 3 bases from J, the junction kept 13 bases outside the gene matches. In TCRdb, the 5' RACE reads were re-called with MiXCR into one record per CDR3 protein. In the table there are about 160,000 distinct CDR3 sequences, about a third of which are singletons. This sequence joins TRBV6-5 and TRBJ2-7, with 10 bases lining up with TRBD2. The sequenced sample consisted of PBMCs or a T cell subset sorted from them (not recorded which). This receptor was identified in an adult woman who had mild COVID-19 (a few samples of this study predate the infection). Cell type and time point are not known. The CDR3 coding sequence is TGTGCCAGCAGTCTCACCTATAGCGGGAGGCTGGTCTACGAGCAGTACTTC. As protein: CASSLTYSGRLVYEQYF.